Below are 14 T cell receptor beta chains sequenced from a single sample in a study of shared clonotypes between healthy human individuals (TCRdb year 2020). Receptor libraries were prepared by the immunoSEQ multiplex PCR assay. The table was pulled from immuneACCESS by TCRdb, which kept in-frame rearrangements only. Such tables lose some clones; where checked, under half of the loss comes from unresolved V genes, and the rest has no known cause. The sample table holds about 2 million clones, of which 85% to 95% were seen once. 0.13% of the sample lies in the top ten. The sample comprised naive CD4+ T cells sorted from blood. This specimen's cell subset or site label, per the study, means: CD45RA+ positively selected. The receptors stem from a man younger than 30 in good health.

This rearrangement joins TRBV4-1 to TRBJ1-1; D call uncertain. Between the trimmed V and J ends, which lost 4 bases and 1 base, there was a span of 10 bases. The CDR3 is made up of 14 amino acids. CDR1 and CDR2 from the germline V gene are MGHRA and YSYEKL. CDR3 sequence reads: CASSRRLTNTEAFF. CDR3 sequence (DNA): TGCGCCAGCAGCCGTAGACTGACGAACACTGAAGCTTTCTTT.

This clone was seen only once. The same CDR3 arises from other DNA sequences in this sample as well. The rearrangement joins TRBV7-8 to TRBJ2-2; unclear D gene. V lost 3 bases to trimming and J lost 3 bases, with 8 bases between them. Germline values: CDR1 SGHVS, CDR2 FQNEAQ. The CDR3 runs 14 residues. The CDR3 protein is CASSFGGDTGELFF. The CDR3 region has the DNA TGTGCCAGCAGCTTCGGCGGTGACACCGGGGAGCTGTTTTTT.

The gene calls are TRBV2 and TRBJ1-1, with a tentative D call TRBD1 (5 bases). In germline, CDR1 is SNHLY, CDR2 FYNNEI. Between the trimmed V and J ends, which lost 4 bases and 7 bases, there was a span of 16 bases. The CDR3 has 14 amino acids. CDR3 nucleotides: TGTGCCAGCAGTGGGGACCCCCTGGGTCTTGAAGCTTTCTTT. This sequence encodes CASSGDPLGLEAFF.

The rearrangement links TRBV5-6 to TRBJ2-5; tentative D call: TRBD1 (5 bases). Germline CDR1 and CDR2: SGHDT and YYEEEE. V was trimmed by 0 bases and J by 7 bases, leaving 22 bases between them. This CDR3 region has 17 residues. Written as DNA, the CDR3 is TGTGCCAGCAGCTTGGAGGCGGCTGGCAGGGATAAATGGACCCAGTACTTC. It translates to CASSLEAAGRDKWTQYF.

The J gene is TRBJ1-6, the V gene TRBV5-4; D is ambiguous. This CDR3 is 14 amino acids long. The V end lost 6 bases, the J end lost 10 bases, and 17 bases lay between the germline ends. Germline CDR1 SGHNT, CDR2 YYREEE (reference sequence). The DNA of the CDR3 is TGTGCCAGCACCCAAGTGCCCGGGTGGTCACCCCTCCACTTT. Translating gives CASTQVPGWSPLHF. The whole variable domain, remainder taken from reference TRBV5-4 and TRBJ1-6, is ETGVTQSPTHLIKTRGQQVTLRCSSQSGHNTVSWYQQALGQGPQFIFQYYREEENGRGNFPPRFSGLQFPNYSSELNVNALELDDSALYLCASTQVPGWSPLHFGNGTRLTVT.

The V and J genes are TRBV15 and TRBJ1-5, with D maybe TRBD1 (6 bases). V dropped 0 bases and J dropped 6 bases, with 15 bases sitting between them. The CDR3 length is 16 residues. Germline CDR1 and CDR2: LNHNV and YYDKDF (reference sequence). CDR3 coding DNA: TGTGCCACCAGCAGAGAAGGGGGTTATGGTGGTCAGCCCCAGCATTTT. This translates into CATSREGGYGGQPQHF.

V usage is TRBV14 and J usage is TRBJ1-1; 9 positions agree with TRBD1. The CDR3 totals 16 residues. After removal of 4 bases from V and 1 base from J, the junction contained 7 bases not matched to a gene. CDR1 and CDR2 from the germline V gene are SGHDN and FVKESK. CDR3 coding DNA: TGTGCCAGCAGCCCTCGGACAGGGGTGCAGAACACTGAAGCTTTCTTT. Translated: CASSPRTGVQNTEAFF.

J is TRBJ2-2 and V is TRBV5-6; 10 bases map to TRBD1. The CDR3 is made up of 16 amino acids. After removal of 1 base from V and 7 bases from J, the junction contained 7 bases not matched to a gene. CDR1 SGHDT and CDR2 YYEEEE come from the germline V gene. The CDR3 sequence is CASSLPGQGIGGELFF. DNA for the CDR3: TGTGCCAGCAGCTTGCCGGGACAGGGGATAGGCGGGGAGCTGTTTTTT. The complete variable domain, with remaining parts taken from reference TRBV5-6 and TRBJ2-2, reads DAGVTQSPTHLIKTRGQQVTLRCSPKSGHDTVSWYQQALGQGPQFIFQYYEEEERQRGNFPDRFSGHQFPNYSSELNVNALLLGDSALYLCASSLPGQGIGGELFFGEGSRLTVL.

V usage is TRBV11-2 and J usage is TRBJ1-1; possibly TRBD1 for D (6 bases). V lost 5 bases to trimming and J lost 8 bases, with 15 bases between them. The CDR3 contains 13 residues. Looked up from germline, CDR1 is SGHAT and CDR2 is FQNNGV. CDR3 sequence (DNA): TGTGCCAGCAGCGCGGACAGTTCGTCCGAAGCTTTCTTT. Residues: CASSADSSSEAFF.

This chain joins TRBV2 and TRBJ2-7; D perhaps matches TRBD1 (6 bases). Looked up from germline, CDR1 is SNHLY and CDR2 is FYNNEI. V lost 2 bases to trimming and J lost 0 bases, with 11 bases between them. The CDR3 runs 15 residues. The CDR3 coding sequence is TGTGCCAGCAGTGAACAGGGGCGATCCTCCTACGAGCAGTACTTC. The encoded protein is CASSEQGRSSYEQYF. Full variable domain (outside the CDR3, taken from reference TRBV2 and TRBJ2-7): EPEVTQTPSHQVTQMGQEVILRCVPISNHLYFYWYRQILGQKVEFLVSFYNNEISEKSEIFDDQFSVERPDGSNFTLKIRSTKLEDSAMYFCASSEQGRSSYEQYFGPGTRLTVT.

This clone has just one count. The chain has TRBV9 and TRBJ2-5, with D perhaps TRBD1 (5 bases). The CDR3 covers 15 residues. V was shortened by 0 bases and J by 2 bases, with 11 bases between the two germline ends. Germline V gene data show CDR1 as SGDLS and CDR2 as YYNGEE. CDR3 DNA sequence: TGTGCCAGCAGCGTAGGACAGAGCGATCAAGAGACCCAGTACTTC. Residues: CASSVGQSDQETQYF.

This chain joins TRBV7-9 and TRBJ1-1, with 8 bases fitting TRBD1. V lost 5 bases and J lost 1; bases outside the gene matches: 9. Germline values: CDR1 SEHNR, CDR2 FQNEAQ (reference sequence). This CDR3 is built from 16 residues. The CDR3 DNA follows: TGTGCCAGCAGCCCAGAGACAGGGGTTGGGAACACTGAAGCTTTCTTT. Translated, it gives CASSPETGVGNTEAFF. The full variable domain, rest sourced from reference TRBV7-9 and TRBJ1-1, is DTGVSQNPRHKITKRGQNVTFRCDPISEHNRLYWYRQTLGQGPEFLTYFQNEAQLEKSRLLSDRFSAERPKGSFSTLEIQRTEQGDSAMYLCASSPETGVGNTEAFFGQGTRLTVV.

The rearrangement joins TRBV4-1 to TRBJ1-5; D gene unclear. V lost 3 bases and J 4 bases, leaving 10 bases between the germline ends. CDR3 length equals 14 residues. The V gene's germline CDR1 is MGHRA and CDR2 YSYEKL. CDR3 in DNA: TGCGCCAGCAGCCAGAACAGACTTAATCAGCCCCAGCATTTT. It is translated as CASSQNRLNQPQHF.

J is TRBJ1-6 and V is TRBV7-6; TRBD1 matches 8 bases. J was trimmed by 0 bases and V by 2 bases; bases with no gene match: 6. Germline lookup yields CDR1 SGHVS and CDR2 FNYEAQ. The CDR3 totals 18 residues. CDR3 nucleotide sequence: TGTGCCAGCAGCTTAACCGGACAGGGTAACTCCTATAATTCACCCCTCCACTTT. It is translated as CASSLTGQGNSYNSPLHF.